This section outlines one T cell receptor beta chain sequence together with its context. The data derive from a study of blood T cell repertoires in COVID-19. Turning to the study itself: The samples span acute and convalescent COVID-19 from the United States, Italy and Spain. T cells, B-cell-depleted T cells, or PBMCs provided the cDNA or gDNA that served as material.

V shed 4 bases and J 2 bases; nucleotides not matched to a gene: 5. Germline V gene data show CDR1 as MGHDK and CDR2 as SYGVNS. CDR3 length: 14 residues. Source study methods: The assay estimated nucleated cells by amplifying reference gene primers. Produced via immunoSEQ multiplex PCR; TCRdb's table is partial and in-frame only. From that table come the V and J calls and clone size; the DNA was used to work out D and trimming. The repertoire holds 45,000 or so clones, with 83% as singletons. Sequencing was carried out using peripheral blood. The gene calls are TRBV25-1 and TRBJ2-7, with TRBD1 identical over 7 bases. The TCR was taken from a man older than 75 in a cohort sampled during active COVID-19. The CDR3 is CASSARTGTYEQYF. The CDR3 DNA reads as TGTGCCAGCAGTGCCCGGACAGGTACCTACGAGCAGTACTTC.